The rows below give T cell receptor beta chains drawn from one sample of a study of T-cell memory formation after mild COVID-19. TCRdb reanalysed the 5' RACE reads using MiXCR and keeps one entry per CDR3 protein. Of 550,000 to 650,000 distinct CDR3 sequences in the sample, roughly 17% were seen once. Material: PBMCs or a T cell subset sorted from them (not recorded which). These TCRs come from an adult woman who had mild COVID-19 (a few samples of this study predate the infection). Cell type and time point are not known. CDR3s include the opening cysteine and the closing phenylalanine or tryptophan. A D gene is named only where the DNA matches it firmly. Rows may omit the clone size; those that give it use once, few, many or a size class.

clone size	CDR3 length	V gene	J gene	D gene	CDR3 DNA	CDR3 protein
few	16	TRBV27	TRBJ2-7	.	TGTGCCAGCCACTCTTTGGGGGCGCGGGAGACCTACGAGCAGTACTTC	CASHSLGARETYEQYF
few	15	TRBV12-3/TRBV12-4	TRBJ2-6	.	TGTGCCAGCAGTTTATGGGGGGCTGGGGCCAACGTCCTGACTTTC	CASSLWGAGANVLTF
.	14	TRBV20-1	TRBJ2-5	.	TGCAGTGCTAGAGTTGAGGGGCCGCTTTTATCCGCAGACTTC	CSARVEGPLLSADF
few	16	TRBV4-1	TRBJ1-1	.	TGCGCCAGCAGCCAAGTTACGGGGCCGCGGGGCACTGAAGCTTTCTTT	CASSQVTGPRGTEAFF
few	14	TRBV15	TRBJ1-5	.	TGTGCCACCAGCTGGGTGGATAGCAATCAGCCCCAGCATTTT	CATSWVDSNQPQHF
.	16	TRBV5-1	TRBJ1-1	TRBD1	TGCGCCAGCAGCCTCGGGACAGGGGGCCTGAACACTGAAGCTTTCTTT	CASSLGTGGLNTEAFF
.	16	TRBV6-5	TRBJ2-6	TRBD1	TGTGCCAGCACCACGAGACAGGGAGCTGGGGCCAACGTCCTGACTTTC	CASTTRQGAGANVLTF
.	16	TRBV5-1	TRBJ2-1	TRBD1	TGCGCCAGCAGCGAGGGGGCTGTTAGCTCCTACAATGAGCAGTTCTTC	CASSEGAVSSYNEQFF
few	14	TRBV6-1	TRBJ2-1	.	TGTGCCAGCACCCGGGATCGCGCCTACAATGAGCAGTTCTTC	CASTRDRAYNEQFF
.	13	TRBV29-1	TRBJ2-2	.	TGCAGCGTTGGGGGTTTATACACCGGGGAGCTGTTTTTT	CSVGGLYTGELFF
few	13	TRBV7-8	TRBJ2-3	.	TGTGCCAGCAGCTCCTTCTTGGCAGATACGCAGTATTTT	CASSSFLADTQYF
.	14	TRBV20-1	TRBJ1-4	.	TGCAGTGCTAGCACAGGAAGTAATAATGAAAAACTGTTTTTT	CSASTGSNNEKLFF
.	15	TRBV19	TRBJ2-1	.	TGTGCCAGTACCACTTACCCGCCCGGATACAATGAGCAGTTCTTC	CASTTYPPGYNEQFF
.	17	TRBV9	TRBJ2-2	.	TGTGCCAGCAGCGTAGGACCGGGACACGCGAACACCGGGGAGCTGTTTTTT	CASSVGPGHANTGELFF
few	16	TRBV5-6	TRBJ2-1	TRBD1	TGTGCCAGCAGCTTGGGGGGACAGGTTTTCTACAATGAGCAGTTCTTC	CASSLGGQVFYNEQFF
.	14	TRBV30	TRBJ1-1	.	TGTGCCTGGACCCACATTGGACCGAACACTGAAGCTTTCTTT	CAWTHIGPNTEAFF
few	14	TRBV24-1	TRBJ1-2	.	TGTGCCACCAGTGACCCTGACAGGTTCTATGGCTACACCTTC	CATSDPDRFYGYTF
.	16	TRBV7-2	TRBJ1-6	.	TGTGCCAGCAGCTTAGCCTCAGGGTCCTATAATTCACCCCTCCACTTT	CASSLASGSYNSPLHF
few	23	TRBV7-2	TRBJ2-6	.	TGTGCCAGCAGACGTAATTTTGGGGCTACCGGGACACGCGATGACTCTGGGGCCAACGTCCTGACTTTC	CASRRNFGATGTRDDSGANVLTF
few	14	TRBV20-1	TRBJ2-7	TRBD1	TGCAGTGCTGAGGGGGGACAGGGGGCCTACGAGCAGTACTTC	CSAEGGQGAYEQYF
.	14	TRBV12-3/TRBV12-4	TRBJ1-2	TRBD1	TGTGCCAGCAGTCTGGGGGGGACAGTACGTGGCTACACCTTC	CASSLGGTVRGYTF
many	14	TRBV11-2	TRBJ1-1	.	TGTGCCAGCAGCTTAGCACAGATGAACACTGAAGCTTTCTTT	CASSLAQMNTEAFF
few	14	TRBV5-1	TRBJ2-3	.	TGCGCCAGCAGCATCCAGGGTGGGGCAGATACGCAGTATTTT	CASSIQGGADTQYF
.	16	TRBV5-1	TRBJ2-7	TRBD1	TGCGCCAGCAGCTTAACCCCCGGGACAGGGGGAAACGAGCAGTACTTC	CASSLTPGTGGNEQYF
.	14	TRBV9	TRBJ2-3	.	TGTGCCAGCAGCGCCGTCGACGGCACAGATACGCAGTATTTT	CASSAVDGTDTQYF
.	14	TRBV5-1	TRBJ2-7	.	TGCGCCAGCAGCTTGTCGGGGACTGACTACGAGCAGTACTTC	CASSLSGTDYEQYF
.	13	TRBV5-1	TRBJ2-3	.	TGCGCCAGCAGCAACAGGATGGGAGCTACGCAGTATTTT	CASSNRMGATQYF
.	12	TRBV7-6	TRBJ1-1	.	TGTGCCAGCAGCCTAGGCAGGGATGAAGCTTTCTTT	CASSLGRDEAFF
.	14	TRBV4-3	TRBJ2-1	TRBD1	TGCGCCAGCAGCCAAGCCGGGACAGGGGGCAGGCAGTTCTTC	CASSQAGTGGRQFF
few	16	TRBV3-1	TRBJ2-7	TRBD1	TGTGCCAGCAGCCAAGAAAGGACAGGGAAAGTCTACGAGCAGTACTTC	CASSQERTGKVYEQYF
few	17	TRBV6-2/TRBV6-3	TRBJ2-1	TRBD2	TGTGCCAGCAGTTACGTGGGACTAGCGGGAGGTCGTAATGAGCAGTTCTTC	CASSYVGLAGGRNEQFF
few	15	TRBV7-9	TRBJ2-1	.	TGTGCCAGCAGCCCGAAAAGGGACTCTTACAATGAGCAGTTCTTC	CASSPKRDSYNEQFF
.	15	TRBV27	TRBJ1-2	TRBD1	TGTGCCAGCAGTTTATCGTTCGGGACAGGAAATGGCTACACCTTC	CASSLSFGTGNGYTF
.	16	TRBV21-1	TRBJ2-3	.	TGTGCCAGCAGCCCCTCCCCTCTTGGTTCCACAGATACGCAGTATTTT	CASSPSPLGSTDTQYF
few	14	TRBV2	TRBJ1-2	TRBD1	TGTGCCAGCAGTCCCGGGACAGGATTCTATGGCTACACCTTC	CASSPGTGFYGYTF